The entry that follows covers one T cell receptor beta chain sequence. Exposed volunteers were people who met a COVID-19 case within 2 weeks before study entry. As handled by the study authors: Reference gene primer amplification in the assay estimated nucleated cell counts. Measured with immunoSEQ multiplex PCR; TCRdb has only the in-frame clones, and not every one. V, J and clone size were drawn from that table, and D and trimming were deduced from the DNA. In the table there are roughly 400,000 clones, approximately 93% of which are singletons. This CDR3 has 14 residues. Germline V lookup: CDR1 LGHNT, CDR2 FRNRAP. Trimming removed 7 bases from V and 4 bases from J, with 16 bases in between. This sample is part of a study of blood T cell repertoires in COVID-19. The wider study: The United States, Italy and Spain provided the acute and convalescent COVID-19 samples.

The sample consisted of PBMCs or T cells enriched from blood (not recorded which). The chain couples TRBV12-5 to TRBJ1-1, with a tentative D call TRBD1 (6 bases). The TCR sequence derives from a woman aged 35 to 49 who had been exposed to COVID-19. The CDR3 DNA reads TGTGCTAGTGACCTTCCAGGGGTGGGCACTGAAGCTTTCTTT. It codes for CASDLPGVGTEAFF.